The sequence of this T cell receptor beta chain was determined in a study of OX40 agonist ivuxolimab in advanced cancers. Profiled with immunoSEQ multiplex PCR; TCRdb holds only in-frame clones, not every one. This sample has tens of thousands of clones, with approximately 83% found just once. Points from the study as a whole: Average numbers of expanded clones were greater in CD8+ T cells than in CD4+.

To note about this clone: Antigen unknown.

Germline loops: CDR1 SGHRS, CDR2 YFSETQ. The CDR3 spans 15 residues. Trimming took 4 bases from V and 7 from J, leaving 15 bases between them. This clonotype originated in an adult with an advanced solid tumor such as melanoma, head and neck, liver or kidney cancer. The sequences come from CD4+ or CD8+ T cells sorted from blood, collected in a trial of the OX40 agonist ivuxolimab. V gene TRBV5-1 combines with J gene TRBJ1-6, with D unresolved. The CDR3 is CASSLDQIGNSPLHF. In DNA form, the CDR3 reads TGCGCCAGCAGCCTAGACCAGATCGGCAATTCACCCCTCCACTTT.